This T cell receptor (beta chain) appears in the sequencing data of a study of blood T cell repertoires in COVID-19 (dated by TCRdb to 2019 to 2021). Context from the whole study: Collaborator samples came from the United States, Italy and Spain and covered acute and convalescent phases of COVID-19. The material from the prospective study consisted of cDNA or gDNA derived from T cells, B-cell-depleted T cells, or PBMCs. The dataset comprised deeply sampled blood TCRbeta repertoires from subjects exposed to, actively infected with, or recovered from COVID-19. A freely available public database, intended as a resource for researchers studying the immune response to SARS-CoV-2, is where the repertoires were released. Samples were obtained from the ongoing ImmuneRACE study (first 160 participants) and from 1,254 subjects provided by 6 global collaborators. Nearly every sample came with metadata listing a de-identified subject ID, COVID-19 status, age in years and sex. Where available, HLA class I and class II types were obtained from metadata supplied by the sample provider rather than from assay-based typing. Summary of the overall study and its limitations: The quantity of clinical and demographic metadata differed by source and by participant and was supplied without curation.

The immunoSEQ Assay, a bias-controlled multiplex PCR, was used to amplify TCRbeta CDR3 regions from genomic DNA. The authors' pipeline ran thus. The number of nucleated cells in each sample was estimated from the amplification of reference gene primers within the assay. To quantify the absolute abundance of each unique TCRbeta CDR3 rearrangement, sequence reads were collapsed and filtered. For each sample, productive Simpson clonality was calculated by taking the square root of Simpson's diversity index across productive rearrangements. In its TCRdb copy, this immuneACCESS table keeps in-frame sequences only and misses some clones. Where compared with another copy, unresolved V genes explain less than half of these, and the others have no known cause. The DNA was the basis for D and trimming; V, J and clone size are from that table. The sample contains about 42,000 clones, around 82% of them found a single time. The ten largest clones take up over 25% of the sample.

Regarding this clone: The clone's antigen remains unknown. Base qualities are not provided; no much larger clone lies one nucleotide away.

Including cysteine and phenylalanine, the CDR3 has 14 amino acids. The kept DNA is CDR3 alone, 42 bases in frame from the first base. Trimming removed 4 bases from V and 2 bases from J; the gene matches leave 3 bases unexplained. The germline V gene (reference sequence) specifies SGHKS as CDR1 and YYEKEE as CDR2. Collaborating institutions collected whole blood in K2EDTA tubes following their own protocols. Collaborator samples were shipped for TCRbeta analysis as frozen whole blood, isolated PBMCs, or DNA extracted from either sample type. The source is a man older than 75 with acute or convalescent COVID-19. Sequenced material: peripheral blood. The chain employs TRBV5-5 and TRBJ1-2, and 9 bases in between align with TRBD1. The CDR3 has the sequence CASSEGTGNYGYTF. The DNA reads as follows: TGTGCCAGCAGCGAGGGGACAGGGAACTATGGCTACACCTTC. Full variable domain (CDR3 extended with the reference TRBV5-5 and TRBJ1-2 proteins): DAGVTQSPTHLIKTRGQQVTLRCSPISGHKSVSWYQQVLGQGPQFIFQYYEKEERGRGNFPDRFSARQFPNYSSELNVNALLLGDSALYLCASSEGTGNYGYTFGSGTRLTVV.